This TCR beta chain originates from a study of control samples from healthy donors and cancer patients. The repertoire was sequenced with immunoSEQ multiplex PCR; TCRdb's copy has only in-frame clones and lacks some. The sample lists 230,000 or so clones, around 94% occurring once. The CDR3 totals 16 residues. Per the germline V gene, CDR1 is MDHEN and CDR2 is SYDVKM. The trim removed 6 bases at V and 1 base at J, leaving 8 bases unmatched. The origin of this receptor is a man between 50 and 59 years old in good health. V is TRBV28 and J is TRBJ2-3; 9 bases map to TRBD2. The material sequenced was blood. CDR3 in DNA: TGTGCCAGCAGCTCAATTAGCGGGGGTGGCACAGATACGCAGTATTTT. It is translated as CASSSISGGGTDTQYF.